This TCR beta chain was captured in a study of Ad26.COV2.S vaccination and SARS-CoV-2 variants. The overall study: Administration of Ad26.COV2.S was intramuscular, either once or twice 56 days apart.

Regarding treatment: 19 received Ad26.COV2.S at low or high dose, single or two shots; 5 received placebo; per-sample allocation not given. Material that was analyzed had been drawn on day 63 after the first vaccine or placebo injection. This person who donated was an adult of 18-55 years in Boston. The repertoire was sequenced with immunoSEQ multiplex PCR; TCRdb's copy has only in-frame clones and lacks some. This table has hundreds of thousands of clones, about 90% appearing once. The CDR3 has 15 amino acids. Germline V gene sequence: CDR1 SGHRS, CDR2 YFSETQ. V was trimmed by 4 bases and J by 8 bases, leaving 16 bases between them.

J is TRBJ1-6 and V is TRBV5-1; perhaps TRBD1 as D (5 bases). Sequencing was performed on peripheral blood, taken in a trial of Ad26.COV2.S vaccine versus placebo. The clonotype was recovered from a person between 18 and 60 years old who received the Ad26.COV2.S COVID-19 vaccine or a placebo. The CDR3 DNA sequence: TGCGCCAGCAGCGAGGGCAAGGGGTCAGATTCACCCCTCCACTTT. Its protein is CASSEGKGSDSPLHF.